What follows are 2 T cell receptor beta chains derived from one specimen sequenced in a study of T-cell memory formation after mild COVID-19. Each CDR3 protein is one row after TCRdb ran MiXCR on the 5' RACE reads. Counted here are 550,000 to 700,000 distinct CDR3 sequences, roughly 17% occurring once; the ten biggest clones make up more than 10%. Input material: PBMCs or a T cell subset sorted from them (not recorded which). Receptors originate from an adult woman who had mild COVID-19 (a few samples of this study predate the infection). Cell type and time point are not known.

This clonotype was counted between two and nine times. The chain links TRBV24-1 to TRBJ2-3; tentatively, D is TRBD1 (5 bases). The CDR3 is made up of 14 amino acids. Per the germline V gene, CDR1 is KGHDR and CDR2 is SFDVKD. The V gene lost 7 bases and the J gene lost 2 bases, with 12 bases spanning the gap. The CDR3 sequence is CATRDRHNTDTQYF. Here the CDR3 DNA reads TGTGCCACCAGAGACAGACACAACACAGATACGCAGTATTTT.

This clonotype occurred many times. The chain has TRBV6-5 and TRBJ1-1, with D uncertain. Germline loops: CDR1 MNHEY, CDR2 SVGAGI. V gave up 4 bases and J gave up 0 bases, with 6 bases separating them. This CDR3 spans 13 amino acids. CDR3 sequence reads: CASSSPVNTEAFF. CDR3 sequence (DNA): TGTGCCAGCAGTTCACCAGTGAACACTGAAGCTTTCTTT.